This record looks at one T cell receptor (beta chain) sequence and its context. This record comes from a study of blood T cell repertoires in COVID-19. Study information: The samples span acute and convalescent COVID-19 from the United States, Italy and Spain.

V lost 4 bases, J lost 0 bases, and 4 bases stayed unmatched. Per the germline V gene, CDR1 is SGHTA and CDR2 is FQGNSA. The CDR3 is made up of 15 amino acids. The data were produced by immunoSEQ multiplex PCR, yet TCRdb's version contains in-frame clones alone and is incomplete. The table records under 200,000 clones, 70% to 90% of them present only once. V gene TRBV7-2 combines with J gene TRBJ2-7; 9 bases line up with TRBD2. This TCR was sampled from a man aged 50 or older who had recovered from COVID-19. Sequencing input: peripheral blood. The CDR3 DNA follows: TGTGCCAGCAGCTCCCGAGCGGGGGGCTCCTACGAGCAGTACTTC. It specifies CASSSRAGGSYEQYF.